One and the same sample provided the 24 T cell receptor beta chains below, sequenced in a study of CD8+ T cells in alopecia areata. In the case of about five patients, the CD4+ cells were sorted into CD25+CD127- cells. Extracted RNA was reverse transcribed into cDNA, the sequencing template. Data came from immunoSEQ multiplex PCR; TCRdb stores just in-frame clones and leaves some out. The repertoire holds around 19,000 clones, with roughly two thirds as singletons. Sample: CD4+ Tregs sorted from blood. All receptors come from a human donor with alopecia areata.

The gene calls are TRBV6-1 and TRBJ2-7; possible D gene TRBD1, 5 bases. Trimming pared 1 base from V and 2 bases from J, leaving 15 bases between. The germline V gene encodes CDR1 MNHNS and CDR2 SASEGT. CDR3 size: 16 residues. The CDR3 coding sequence is TGTGCCAGCAGTGAAGAATTGGGCAGGGTGCCCTACGAGCAGTACTTC. As protein: CASSEELGRVPYEQYF.

CDR3 nucleotides: TGTGCCATCAGTGATAACCACCGGGAGAGCACCATATATTTT. Encoded protein: CAISDNHRESTIYF. V and J are TRBV10-3 and TRBJ1-3; D unresolved. Trimming removed 3 bases from V and 9 bases from J, with 15 bases in between. The CDR3 totals 14 residues. Germline CDR1 ENHRY, CDR2 SYGVKD.

V is TRBV30 and J is TRBJ2-2, with D possibly being TRBD1 (6 bases). The CDR3 is 13 residues long. Germline V gives CDR1 GTSNPN, CDR2 SVGIG (reference sequence). The ends were cut back, 5 bases at V and 6 bases at J, with 13 bases in the middle. The CDR3 nucleotides read TGTGCCTGGGAAGTGACAGGTGCCGGGGAGCTGTTTTTT. It encodes CAWEVTGAGELFF.

CDR3 nucleotide sequence: TGCGCCAGCAGCTTGGCGCCGAGATCCAATGAGCAGTTCTTC. Translation: CASSLAPRSNEQFF. The chain recombines TRBV5-1 with TRBJ2-1; no clear D. Trimming cost V 0 bases and J 6 bases, with 10 bases left between them. CDR1 and CDR2 (germline): SGHRS, YFSETQ. The CDR3 contains 14 residues. The full variable domain, rest sourced from reference TRBV5-1 and TRBJ2-1, is KAGVTQTPRYLIKTRGQQVTLSCSPISGHRSVSWYQQTPGQGLQFLFEYFSETQRNKGNFPGRFSGRQFSNSRSEMNVSTLELGDSALYLCASSLAPRSNEQFFGPGTRLTVL.

This clone was found a few times. This chain uses TRBV19 with TRBJ2-2; D is unresolved. The length of the CDR3 is 12 residues. The germline V gene has CDR1 LNHDA and CDR2 SQIVND (reference sequence). V was trimmed by 1 base and J by 8 bases, leaving 5 bases between them. DNA of the CDR3: TGTGCCAGTAGTATAGTGACAGGGGAGCTGTTTTTT. It is translated as CASSIVTGELFF.

This clone occurred a few times. This chain joins TRBV18 and TRBJ2-1, with TRBD2 matching over 11 bases. Germline V gene sequence: CDR1 KGHSH, CDR2 LQKENI. This CDR3 region has 15 residues. V lost 3 bases, J lost 7 bases, and 5 bases stayed unmatched. The CDR3: CASSPDTSGSNEQFF. CDR3 coding DNA: TGTGCCAGCTCACCCGATACTAGCGGGAGTAATGAGCAGTTCTTC.

Concerning this clone: At one end, the junction sequence differs from germline, possibly due to a read error. The chain has TRBV20-1 and TRBJ2-1; 11 nucleotides line up with TRBD1. This CDR3 spans 11 amino acids. Germline V gene lookup returns CDR1 DFQATT and CDR2 SNEGSKA (reference sequence). In DNA form, the CDR3 reads TGCAGTGCTAGTTCGGGGACAGGGGGGATCTTC. This gives the protein CSASSGTGGIF.

This rearrangement joins TRBV28 to TRBJ1-2; 7 bases are shared with TRBD1. Germline CDR1 reads MDHEN; CDR2 reads SYDVKM. This CDR3 region has 16 residues. V dropped 1 base and J dropped 4; count of bases not matched to a gene: 9. The CDR3 loop is CASSLLQGSGGYGYTF. The CDR3 region has the DNA TGTGCCAGCAGTTTATTACAGGGGAGCGGGGGCTATGGCTACACCTTC.

This clone was detected only a few times. This chain links TRBV4-3 with TRBJ2-1; 9 nucleotides agree with TRBD2. The germline gives CDR1 LGHNA, CDR2 YSLEER. Trimming at V came to 0 bases and at J to 0 bases, leaving 12 bases not matched to a gene. This CDR3 has 20 residues. The CDR3 loop is CASSQEPSGTYASSYNEQFF. The CDR3 DNA follows: TGCGCCAGCAGCCAAGAGCCTAGCGGGACTTACGCGAGCTCCTACAATGAGCAGTTCTTC.

This clone occurred a few times. The chain recombines TRBV4-3 with TRBJ2-1; TRBD1 matches 8 bases. The V gene's germline CDR1 is LGHNA and CDR2 YSLEER. The ends lost 1 base at V and 5 bases at J; junction bases unmatched: 13. The CDR3 contains 18 residues. CDR3 bases: TGCGCCAGCAGCCAAGGAGTGAGGAGGACAGGGTGGAACAATGAGCAGTTCTTC. This translates into CASSQGVRRTGWNNEQFF.

The table lists this clone with a few counts. The rearrangement joins TRBV7-7 to TRBJ2-5; D perhaps matches TRBD2 (7 bases). Trimming removed 3 bases from V and 4 bases from J, with 15 bases in between. The CDR3 loop spans 15 amino acids. CDR1 is SSHAT, CDR2 FNYEAQ, per germline (reference sequence). The CDR3 loop is CASSLGRGGIETQYF. In DNA form, the CDR3 reads TGTGCCAGCAGCTTGGGCAGGGGAGGGATAGAGACCCAGTACTTC. Full variable domain (outside the CDR3, taken from reference TRBV7-7 and TRBJ2-5): GAGVSQSPRYKVTKRGQDVTLRCDPISSHATLYWYQQALGQGPEFLTYFNYEAQPDKSGLPSDRFSAERPEGSISTLTIQRTEQRDSAMYRCASSLGRGGIETQYFGPGTRLLVL.

CDR3 nucleotide sequence: TGTGCCAGCAGCCCATCCGATTCCTCCTCCTACGAGCAGTACTTC. Translation: CASSPSDSSSYEQYF. The chain uses TRBV28 and TRBJ2-7; D is ambiguous. V was pared by 6 bases and J by 0 bases, with 15 bases between. The CDR3 has 15 residues. Germline V gene sequence: CDR1 MDHEN, CDR2 SYDVKM.

The chain employs TRBV29-1 and TRBJ2-1; D is undetermined. V shed 6 bases and J shed 6 bases, with 6 bases lying between them. This CDR3 region has 10 residues. The germline V gene encodes CDR1 SQVTM and CDR2 ANQGSEA. The chain's CDR3 is CSVRANEQFF. CDR3 coding DNA: TGCAGCGTCCGTGCCAATGAGCAGTTCTTC.

This clone turned up a few times. The chain employs TRBV6-4 and TRBJ2-2; D may be TRBD1 (6 bases). Trimming took off 2 bases at V and 2 bases at J, with 12 bases between the two ends. The CDR3 consists of 16 residues. CDR1 and CDR2 from the germline V gene are MRHNA and SNTAGT. CDR3 region: CASSDPPGDNTGELFF. The CDR3 nucleotides are TGTGCCAGCAGTGACCCGCCAGGGGATAACACCGGGGAGCTGTTTTTT.

The chain links TRBV6-5 to TRBJ1-1; TRBD1 might be the D (5 bases). Germline-derived CDR1 and CDR2 are MNHEY and SVGAGI. The CDR3 covers 14 residues. V was pared by 2 bases and J by 4 bases, with 11 bases between. The CDR3 here is CASSYAGQGTEAFF. DNA of the CDR3: TGTGCCAGCAGTTACGCGGGTCAGGGCACTGAAGCTTTCTTT.

The rearrangement uses TRBV7-2 and TRBJ2-3; D gene ambiguous. V gave up 5 bases and J gave up 3 bases, with 6 bases separating them. This CDR3 is 12 amino acids long. CDR1 and CDR2 from the germline V gene are SGHTA and FQGNSA. The CDR3 sequence: CASSTITDTQYF. CDR3 DNA: TGTGCCAGCAGCACAATTACAGATACGCAGTATTTT.

The V call is TRBV5-4, the J call TRBJ2-1, with 10 bases fitting TRBD1. The junction had 3 bases not matched to a gene; V was cut back by 4 bases and J by 2 bases. Germline CDR1 reads SGHNT; CDR2 reads YYREEE (reference sequence). CDR3 length: 15 residues. In DNA, the CDR3 is TGTGCCAGCAGCCCAGGGACAGGGGCCTACAATGAGCAGTTCTTC. This codes for CASSPGTGAYNEQFF.

This sequence joins TRBV29-1 and TRBJ2-4; tentatively, D is TRBD2 (6 bases). Germline CDR1 reads SQVTM; CDR2 reads ANQGSEA. Trimming pared 6 bases from V and 12 bases from J, leaving 15 bases between. The CDR3 runs 11 residues. The CDR3 protein is CSVNPGEAQYF. In DNA, the CDR3 is TGCAGCGTCAACCCGGGAGAAGCTCAGTACTTC.

This CDR3 is CASSGPADRVFYGYTF. CDR3 nucleotides: TGTGCCAGCAGTGGCCCCGCCGACAGGGTCTTCTATGGCTACACCTTC. The chain has TRBV28 and TRBJ1-2, with 7 positions matching TRBD1. The V and J ends lost 5 bases and 4 bases, in that order; junction bases with no gene match: 13. The germline gives CDR1 MDHEN, CDR2 SYDVKM. This CDR3 spans 16 amino acids.

The chain has TRBV5-1 and TRBJ2-2; D not resolved. Trimming left V 3 bases short and J 1 base short, with 1 base between. Germline CDR1 SGHRS, CDR2 YFSETQ. CDR3 length: 12 amino acids. The CDR3 nucleotides read TGCGCCAGCAGCTGGAACACCGGGGAGCTGTTTTTT. Amino acid sequence: CASSWNTGELFF.

This clone came up a few times. The chain couples TRBV9 to TRBJ2-3; perhaps TRBD2 as D (5 bases). The V gene lost 4 bases and the J gene lost 1 base, with 13 bases spanning the gap. The CDR3 runs 15 residues. Germline CDR1 is SGDLS and CDR2 is YYNGEE. CDR3 region: CASSLERSRTDTQYF. The CDR3 DNA is TGTGCCAGCAGCCTCGAGCGGAGCCGCACAGATACGCAGTATTTT.

V and J are TRBV28 and TRBJ2-1; 7 nucleotides match TRBD2. From germline, CDR1 is MDHEN and CDR2 SYDVKM. The CDR3 totals 18 residues. Germline trimming cut 4 bases from V and 2 bases from J; bases unmatched to any gene: 14. CDR3 amino acids: CASSSTRLADMTYNEQFF. The CDR3, as DNA: TGTGCCAGCAGTTCCACCCGACTAGCTGATATGACCTACAATGAGCAGTTCTTC.

This CDR3 is CASSLGPPEGSEQYF. In DNA, the CDR3 is TGTGCCAGCAGCTTAGGCCCGCCGGAGGGAAGCGAGCAGTACTTC. The rearrangement links TRBV7-2 to TRBJ2-7; D perhaps matches TRBD2 (6 bases). The CDR3 covers 15 residues. With 1 base removed from V and 6 bases from J, the gap between germline ends came to 16 bases. Germline assignment: CDR1 SGHTA and CDR2 FQGNSA.

The chain uses TRBV6-5 and TRBJ2-1; a weak D match, TRBD1 (6 bases). This CDR3 spans 13 amino acids. Germline lookup yields CDR1 MNHEY and CDR2 SVGAGI. V gave up 6 bases and J gave up 8 bases, with 14 bases separating them. CDR3 sequence reads: CASRGQGMHEQFF. As DNA, the CDR3 is TGTGCCAGCAGAGGCCAGGGGATGCATGAGCAGTTCTTC.